This TCR beta chain was profiled in a study of T cell responses to AZD1222 COVID-19 vaccine. Study-level points and caveats: Receipt of two AZD1222 doses was followed by a rise in Spike-specific TCR breadth and depth.

CDR3 size: 15 residues. V dropped 1 base and J dropped 1 base, with 10 bases sitting between them. The germline CDR1 and CDR2 sequences are SGHVS and FQNEAQ. Notes on this clone: The target antigen is unknown.

Assay used: immunoSEQ multiplex PCR; TCRdb lists only in-frame clones, some missing. This repertoire shows some 130,000 clones, roughly 88% found once; its top ten account for around 5%. The chain joins TRBV7-8 to TRBJ2-5; no firm D call. This TCR came from an adult who received the AZD1222 COVID-19 vaccine. The material was peripheral blood, obtained 28 days after the second AZD1222 dose. CDR3 amino acids: CASSLERAPQETQYF. Here the CDR3 DNA reads TGTGCCAGCAGCTTAGAGAGAGCGCCCCAAGAGACCCAGTACTTC.